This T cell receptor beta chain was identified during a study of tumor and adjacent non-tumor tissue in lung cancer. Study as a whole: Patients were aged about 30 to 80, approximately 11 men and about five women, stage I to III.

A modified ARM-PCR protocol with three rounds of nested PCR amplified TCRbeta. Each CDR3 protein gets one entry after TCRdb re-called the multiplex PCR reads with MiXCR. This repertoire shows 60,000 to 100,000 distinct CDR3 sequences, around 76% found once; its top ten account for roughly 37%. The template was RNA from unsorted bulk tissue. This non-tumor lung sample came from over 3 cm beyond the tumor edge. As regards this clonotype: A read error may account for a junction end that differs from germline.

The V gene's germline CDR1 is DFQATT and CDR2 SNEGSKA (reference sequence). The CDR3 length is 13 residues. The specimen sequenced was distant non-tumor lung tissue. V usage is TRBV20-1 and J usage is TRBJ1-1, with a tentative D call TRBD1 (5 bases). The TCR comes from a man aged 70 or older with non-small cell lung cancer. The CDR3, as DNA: TGCGCGGGGGTAGATCCCATGAACGCTGAAGCTTTCTTT. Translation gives CAGVDPMNAEAFF.